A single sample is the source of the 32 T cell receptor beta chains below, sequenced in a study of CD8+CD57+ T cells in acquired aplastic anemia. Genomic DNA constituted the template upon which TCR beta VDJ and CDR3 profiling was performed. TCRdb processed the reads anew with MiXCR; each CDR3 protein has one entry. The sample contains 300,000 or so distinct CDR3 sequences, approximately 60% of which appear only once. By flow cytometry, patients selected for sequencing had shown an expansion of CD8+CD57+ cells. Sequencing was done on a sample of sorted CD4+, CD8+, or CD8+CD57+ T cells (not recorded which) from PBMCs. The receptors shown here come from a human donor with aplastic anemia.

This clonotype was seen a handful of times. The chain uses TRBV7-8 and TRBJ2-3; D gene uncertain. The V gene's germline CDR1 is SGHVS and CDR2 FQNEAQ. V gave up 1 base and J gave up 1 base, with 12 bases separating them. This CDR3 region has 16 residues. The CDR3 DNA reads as TGTGCCAGCAGCTTAGAGCTAGGTGGGGGCACAGATACGCAGTATTTT. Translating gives CASSLELGGGTDTQYF.

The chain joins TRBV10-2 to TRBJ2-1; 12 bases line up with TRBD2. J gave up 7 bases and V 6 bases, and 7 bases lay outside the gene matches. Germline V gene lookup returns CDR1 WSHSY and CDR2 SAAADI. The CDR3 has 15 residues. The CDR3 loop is CASRRTSGAENEQFF. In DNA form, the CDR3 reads TGCGCCAGCAGACGGACTAGCGGGGCCGAGAATGAGCAGTTCTTC.

The CDR3 protein is CASSESPPNSPLHF. In DNA form, the CDR3 reads TGCGCCAGCAGTGAGTCACCACCAAATTCACCCCTCCACTTT. J is TRBJ1-6 and V is TRBV10-2; unclear D gene. This CDR3 spans 14 amino acids. Germline V gives CDR1 WSHSY, CDR2 SAAADI. V dropped 0 bases and J dropped 7 bases, with 7 bases sitting between them.

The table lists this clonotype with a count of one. The CDR3 region has the DNA TGCAGTGCTAGAGATCCCGGTGGGATATTGGCTGAAGCTTTCTTT. Translated: CSARDPGGILAEAFF. This chain connects TRBV20-1 to TRBJ1-1; D is uncertain. CDR1 is DFQATT and CDR2 is SNEGSKA in the germline V gene (reference sequence). V lost 0 bases to trimming and J lost 6 bases, with 17 bases between them. The CDR3 contains 15 residues.

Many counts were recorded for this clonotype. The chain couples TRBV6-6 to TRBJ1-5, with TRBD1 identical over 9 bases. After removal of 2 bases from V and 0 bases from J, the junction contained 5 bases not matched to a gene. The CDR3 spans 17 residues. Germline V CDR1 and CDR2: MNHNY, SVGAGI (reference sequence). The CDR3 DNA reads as TGTGCCAGCAGTTACCGGACAGGGGAAAATAGCAATCAGCCCCAGCATTTT. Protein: CASSYRTGENSNQPQHF.

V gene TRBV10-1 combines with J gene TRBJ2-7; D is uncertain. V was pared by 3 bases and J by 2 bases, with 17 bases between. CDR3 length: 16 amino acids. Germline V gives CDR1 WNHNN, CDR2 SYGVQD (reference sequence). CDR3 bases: TGCGCCAGCAGTGAAAATTTCGTACATTGGGCCTACGAGCAGTACTTC. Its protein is CASSENFVHWAYEQYF.

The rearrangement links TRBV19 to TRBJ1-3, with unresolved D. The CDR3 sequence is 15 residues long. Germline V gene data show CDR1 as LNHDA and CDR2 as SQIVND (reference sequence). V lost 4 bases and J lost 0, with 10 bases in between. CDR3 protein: CASSTYMHSGNTIYF. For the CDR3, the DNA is TGTGCCAGTAGTACTTACATGCACTCTGGAAACACCATATATTTT. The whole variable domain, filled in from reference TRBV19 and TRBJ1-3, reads DGGITQSPKYLFRKEGQNVTLSCEQNLNHDAMYWYRQDPGQGLRLIYYSQIVNDFQKGDIAEGYSVSREKKESFPLTVTSAQKNPTAFYLCASSTYMHSGNTIYFGEGSWLTVV.

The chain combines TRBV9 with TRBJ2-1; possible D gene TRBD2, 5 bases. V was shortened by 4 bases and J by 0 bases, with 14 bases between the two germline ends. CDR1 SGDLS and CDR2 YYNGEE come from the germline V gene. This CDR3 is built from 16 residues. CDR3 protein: CASSTSGSSSYNEQFF. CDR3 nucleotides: TGTGCCAGCAGCACGAGCGGTTCAAGCTCCTACAATGAGCAGTTCTTC. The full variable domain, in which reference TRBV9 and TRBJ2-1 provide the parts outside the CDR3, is DSGVTQTPKHLITATGQRVTLRCSPRSGDLSVYWYQQSLDQGLQFLIQYYNGEERAKGNILERFSAQQFPDLHSELNLSSLELGDSALYFCASSTSGSSSYNEQFFGPGTRLTVL.

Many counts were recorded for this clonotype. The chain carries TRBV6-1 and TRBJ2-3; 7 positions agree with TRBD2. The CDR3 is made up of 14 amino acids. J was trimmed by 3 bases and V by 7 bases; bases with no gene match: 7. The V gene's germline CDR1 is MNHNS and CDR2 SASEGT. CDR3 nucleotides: TGTGCCAGCACTGGGGGGGGACTGACAGATACGCAGTATTTT. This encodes CASTGGGLTDTQYF.

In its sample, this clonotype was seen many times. The CDR3 DNA reads TGTGCCAGCAGCTTGGCAGGGGCTGGGACTGAAGCTTTCTTT. Its protein product is CASSLAGAGTEAFF. The chain is built from TRBV5-6 and TRBJ1-1; weak D call: TRBD1 (6 bases). This CDR3 contains 14 residues. Germline V gives CDR1 SGHDT, CDR2 YYEEEE. The germline V and J ends were trimmed by 0 bases and 5 bases, with 11 bases remaining between them.

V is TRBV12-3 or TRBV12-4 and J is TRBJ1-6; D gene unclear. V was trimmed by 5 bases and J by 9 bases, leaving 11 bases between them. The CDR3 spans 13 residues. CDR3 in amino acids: CASSVALSSPLHF. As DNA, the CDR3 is TGTGCCAGCAGTGTGGCCCTCAGTTCACCCCTCCACTTT.

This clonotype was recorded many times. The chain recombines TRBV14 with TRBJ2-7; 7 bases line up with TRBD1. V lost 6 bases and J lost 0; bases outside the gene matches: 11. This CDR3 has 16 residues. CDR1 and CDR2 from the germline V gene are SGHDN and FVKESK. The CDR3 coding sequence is TGTGCCAGCAGTCGAACAGGGGCCCCTTCCTCCTACGAGCAGTACTTC. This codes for CASSRTGAPSSYEQYF. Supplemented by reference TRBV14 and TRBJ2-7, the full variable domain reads EAGVTQFPSHSVIEKGQTVTLRCDPISGHDNLYWYRRVMGKEIKFLLHFVKESKQDESGMPNNRFLAERTGGTYSTLKVQPAELEDSGVYFCASSRTGAPSSYEQYFGPGTRLTVT.

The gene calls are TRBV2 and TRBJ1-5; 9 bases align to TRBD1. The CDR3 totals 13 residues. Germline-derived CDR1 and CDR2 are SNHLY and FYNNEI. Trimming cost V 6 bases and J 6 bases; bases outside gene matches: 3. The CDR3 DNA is TGTGCCAGCAGGGGGACAGGGAGTCAGCCCCAGCATTTT. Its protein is CASRGTGSQPQHF.

CDR3 residues: CASRGPGQGNEQYF. DNA of the CDR3: TGCGCCAGCAGGGGACCCGGACAGGGAAACGAGCAGTACTTC. The chain carries TRBV10-2 and TRBJ2-7; 8 nucleotides match TRBD1. Trimming at V came to 6 bases and at J to 5 bases, leaving 9 bases not matched to a gene. This CDR3 spans 14 amino acids. Per the germline V gene, CDR1 is WSHSY and CDR2 is SAAADI.

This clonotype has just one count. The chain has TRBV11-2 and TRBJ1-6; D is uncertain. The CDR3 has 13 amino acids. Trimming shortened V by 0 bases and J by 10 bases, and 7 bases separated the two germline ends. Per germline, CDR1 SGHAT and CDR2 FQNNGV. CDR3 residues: CASSLDPGSPLHF. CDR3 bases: TGTGCCAGCAGCTTAGATCCGGGATCACCCCTCCACTTT.

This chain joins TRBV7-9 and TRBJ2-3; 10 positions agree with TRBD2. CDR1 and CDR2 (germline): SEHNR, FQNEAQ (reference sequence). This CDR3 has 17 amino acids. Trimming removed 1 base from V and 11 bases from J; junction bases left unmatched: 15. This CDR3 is CASSLVGSGRSGNEQYF. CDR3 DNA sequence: TGTGCCAGCAGCTTAGTCGGTAGCGGGAGGTCTGGTAATGAGCAGTATTTT. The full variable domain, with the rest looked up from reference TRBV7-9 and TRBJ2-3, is DTGVSQNPRHKITKRGQNVTFRCDPISEHNRLYWYRQTLGQGPEFLTYFQNEAQLEKSRLLSDRFSAERPKGSFSTLEIQRTEQGDSAMYLCASSLVGSGRSGNEQYFGPGTRLTVL.

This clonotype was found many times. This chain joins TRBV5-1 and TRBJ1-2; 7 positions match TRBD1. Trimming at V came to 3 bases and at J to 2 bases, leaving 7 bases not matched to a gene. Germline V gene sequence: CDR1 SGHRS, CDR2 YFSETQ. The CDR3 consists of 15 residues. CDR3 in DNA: TGCGCCAGCAGCTCGGGACAGCGTCCAAACTATGGCTACACCTTC. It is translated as CASSSGQRPNYGYTF. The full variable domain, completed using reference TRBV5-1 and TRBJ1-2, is KAGVTQTPRYLIKTRGQQVTLSCSPISGHRSVSWYQQTPGQGLQFLFEYFSETQRNKGNFPGRFSGRQFSNSRSEMNVSTLELGDSALYLCASSSGQRPNYGYTFGSGTRLTVV.

The CDR3 DNA reads as TGTGCCAGCAGCCGCCGGGACTTTGACAATGAGCAGTTCTTC. It is translated as CASSRRDFDNEQFF. The J gene is TRBJ2-1, the V gene TRBV7-8; weak D call: TRBD2 (6 bases). CDR3 length: 14 residues. Germline values: CDR1 SGHVS, CDR2 FQNEAQ. With 5 bases removed from V and 5 bases from J, the gap between germline ends came to 13 bases.

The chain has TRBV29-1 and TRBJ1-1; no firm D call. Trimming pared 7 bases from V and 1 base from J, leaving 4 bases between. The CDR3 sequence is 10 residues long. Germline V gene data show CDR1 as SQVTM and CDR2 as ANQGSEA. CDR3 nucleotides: TGCAGCGGATCGAACACTGAAGCTTTCTTT. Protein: CSGSNTEAFF.

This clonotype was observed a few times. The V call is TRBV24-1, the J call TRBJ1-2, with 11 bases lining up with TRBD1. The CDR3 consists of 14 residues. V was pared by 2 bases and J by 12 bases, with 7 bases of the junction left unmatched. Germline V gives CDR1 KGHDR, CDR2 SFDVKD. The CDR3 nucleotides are TGTGCCACCAGTGATTCCGGGACAGGGGGTCATCACACCTTC. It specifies CATSDSGTGGHHTF.

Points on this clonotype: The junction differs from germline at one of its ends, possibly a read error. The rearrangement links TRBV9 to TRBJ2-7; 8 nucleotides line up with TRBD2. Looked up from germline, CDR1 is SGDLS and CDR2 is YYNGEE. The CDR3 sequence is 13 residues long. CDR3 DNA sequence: TGTGCCAACAGCGGGGGACTAGCCTACGAGCAGTACTTC. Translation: CANSGGLAYEQYF.

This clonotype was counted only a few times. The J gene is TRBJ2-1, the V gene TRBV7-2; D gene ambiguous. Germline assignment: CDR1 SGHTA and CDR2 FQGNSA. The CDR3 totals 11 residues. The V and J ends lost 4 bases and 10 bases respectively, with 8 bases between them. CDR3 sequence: CASSSTREQFF. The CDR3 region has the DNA TGTGCCAGCAGCTCTACCAGGGAGCAGTTCTTC. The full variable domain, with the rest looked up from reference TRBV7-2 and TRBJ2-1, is GAGVSQSPSNKVTEKGKDVELRCDPISGHTALYWYRQSLGQGLEFLIYFQGNSAPDKSGLPSDRFSAERTGGSVSTLTIQRTQQEDSAVYLCASSSTREQFFGPGTRLTVL.

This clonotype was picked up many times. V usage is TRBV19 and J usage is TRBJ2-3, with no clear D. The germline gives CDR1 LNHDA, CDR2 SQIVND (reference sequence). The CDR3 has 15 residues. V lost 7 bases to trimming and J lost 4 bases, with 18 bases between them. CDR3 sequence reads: CASTPRPPRPDTQYF. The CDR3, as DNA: TGTGCCAGTACCCCCCGGCCGCCAAGGCCAGATACGCAGTATTTT.

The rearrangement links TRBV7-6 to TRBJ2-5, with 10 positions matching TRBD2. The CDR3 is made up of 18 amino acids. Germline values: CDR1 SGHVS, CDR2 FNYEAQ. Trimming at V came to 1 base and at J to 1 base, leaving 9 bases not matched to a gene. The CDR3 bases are TGTGCCAGCAGCTTAGAGGTTAGCGGGGGGTCCTTCCAAGAGACCCAGTACTTC. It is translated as CASSLEVSGGSFQETQYF.

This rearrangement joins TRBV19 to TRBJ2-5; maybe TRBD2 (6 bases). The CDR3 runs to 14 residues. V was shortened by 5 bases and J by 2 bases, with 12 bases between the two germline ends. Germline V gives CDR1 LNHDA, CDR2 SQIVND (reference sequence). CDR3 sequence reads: CASSRDAGQETQYF. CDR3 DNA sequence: TGTGCCAGTAGTCGGGATGCGGGGCAAGAGACCCAGTACTTC.

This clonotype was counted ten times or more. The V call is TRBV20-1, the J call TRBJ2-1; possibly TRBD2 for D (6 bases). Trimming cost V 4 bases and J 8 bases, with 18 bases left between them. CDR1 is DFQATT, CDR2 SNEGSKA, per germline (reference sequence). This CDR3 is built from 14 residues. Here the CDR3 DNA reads TGCAGTGCTAATGCGGGACCCAAAGTAGATGAGCAGTTCTTC. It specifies CSANAGPKVDEQFF.

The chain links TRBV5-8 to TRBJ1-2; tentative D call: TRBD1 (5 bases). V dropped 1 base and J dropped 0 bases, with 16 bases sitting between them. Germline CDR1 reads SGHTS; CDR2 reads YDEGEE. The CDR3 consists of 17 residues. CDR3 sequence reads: CASSLLGLPKSNYGYTF. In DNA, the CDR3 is TGTGCCAGCAGCTTGTTGGGACTTCCGAAGTCTAACTATGGCTACACCTTC.

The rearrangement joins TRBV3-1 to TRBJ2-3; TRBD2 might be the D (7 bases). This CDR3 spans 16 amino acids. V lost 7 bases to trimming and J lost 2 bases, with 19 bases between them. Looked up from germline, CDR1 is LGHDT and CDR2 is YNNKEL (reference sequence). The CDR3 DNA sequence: TGTGCCAGCACCTGGGGGGGGGGCCCATACACAGATACGCAGTATTTT. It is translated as CASTWGGGPYTDTQYF.

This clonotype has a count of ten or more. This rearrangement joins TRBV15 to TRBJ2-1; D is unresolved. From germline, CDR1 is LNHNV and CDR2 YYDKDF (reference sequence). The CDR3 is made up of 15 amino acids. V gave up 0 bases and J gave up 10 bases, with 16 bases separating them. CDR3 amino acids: CATSRDLPRLAEQFF. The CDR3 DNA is TGTGCCACCAGCAGAGATCTCCCGCGACTTGCCGAGCAGTTCTTC.

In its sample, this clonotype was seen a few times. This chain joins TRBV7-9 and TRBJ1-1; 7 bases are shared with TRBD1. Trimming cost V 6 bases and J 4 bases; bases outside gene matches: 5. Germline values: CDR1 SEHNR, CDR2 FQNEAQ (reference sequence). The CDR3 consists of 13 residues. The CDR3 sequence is CASRRSGGTEAFF. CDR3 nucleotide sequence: TGTGCCAGCAGGCGGTCAGGGGGCACTGAAGCTTTCTTT.

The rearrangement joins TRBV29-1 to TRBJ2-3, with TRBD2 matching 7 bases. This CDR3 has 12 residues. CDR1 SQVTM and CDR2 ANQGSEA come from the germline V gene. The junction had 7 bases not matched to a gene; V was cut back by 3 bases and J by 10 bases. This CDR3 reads CSVEGREPAQYF. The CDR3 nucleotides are TGCAGCGTTGAGGGGCGGGAGCCCGCGCAGTATTTT.

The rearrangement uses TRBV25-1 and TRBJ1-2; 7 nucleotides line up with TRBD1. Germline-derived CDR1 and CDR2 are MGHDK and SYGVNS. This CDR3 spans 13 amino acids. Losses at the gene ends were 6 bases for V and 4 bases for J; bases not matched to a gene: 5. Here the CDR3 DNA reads TGTGCCAGCAGCGACAGGGAGAGCTATGGCTACACCTTC. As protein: CASSDRESYGYTF.